This TCR beta chain was sequenced during a study of shared clonotypes between healthy human individuals. Study-level information: Each donor had three CD4 naive, three CD4 memory, two CD8 naive and one CD8 memory plate. The study, taken as a whole, reports: With a few donors compared, around 5% of naive CD4 clonotypes were shared.

TCRdb keeps only in-frame clones here, not all; method: immunoSEQ multiplex PCR. The data show roughly 2 million clones, just under 95% seen once. On this clone: Its cognate antigen is unknown.

CD8 cells regarded as naive lacked CD45RO, were positively chosen for CCR7, and omitted terminally differentiated effector memory CD45RA+ cells. The germline V and J ends were trimmed by 10 bases and 0 bases, with 16 bases remaining between them. The CDR3 runs 15 residues. The germline CDR1 and CDR2 sequences are SNHLY and FYNNEI. Sequencing was performed on naive CD8+ T cells sorted from blood. The TCR comes from a man younger than 30 in good health. The rearrangement uses TRBV2 and TRBJ2-1; D ambiguous. The CDR3, as DNA: TGTGCCATAGACCATATTGAGAGCTCCTACAATGAGCAGTTCTTC. It is translated as CAIDHIESSYNEQFF.